These T cell receptor beta chains were read from a single sample in a study of Graves' ophthalmopathy and Graves' hyperthyroidism. MiXCR was run by TCRdb on the multiplex PCR reads, yielding one entry per CDR3 protein. The sample consists of 200,000 to 300,000 distinct CDR3 sequences, around 45% of them appearing once. Sequenced sample: peripheral blood. These receptors were obtained from an adult man with Graves' ophthalmopathy. CDR3s include the opening cysteine and the closing phenylalanine or tryptophan. D genes are given only for firm matches. Size values are once, few and many counts, or a class for expanded clones, and some rows have none.

CDR3 protein: CASSQRRGQANEKLFF; CDR3 DNA: TGTGCCAGCAGCCAACGTCGGGGACAGGCTAATGAAAAACTGTTTTTT; J gene: TRBJ1-4; V gene: TRBV4-2; D gene: TRBD1; CDR3 length: 16; clone size: .
CDR3 protein: CASRETGADYGYTF; CDR3 DNA: TGTGCCAGCAGAGAAACAGGGGCCGACTATGGCTACACCTTC; J gene: TRBJ1-2; V gene: TRBV6-2/TRBV6-3; D gene: TRBD1; CDR3 length: 14; clone size: .
CDR3 protein: CASSPHGPGGFGETQYF; CDR3 DNA: TGTGCCAGCAGCCCCCACGGGCCAGGGGGTTTCGGGGAGACCCAGTACTTC; J gene: TRBJ2-5; V gene: TRBV12-3/TRBV12-4; D gene: TRBD1; CDR3 length: 17; clone size: .
CDR3 protein: CASSPLGGTGTYEQYF; CDR3 DNA: TGTGCCAGCAGCCCATTGGGCGGGACAGGGACTTACGAGCAGTACTTC; J gene: TRBJ2-7; V gene: TRBV7-9; D gene: TRBD1; CDR3 length: 16; clone size: .
CDR3 protein: CASSYHGASSGELFF; CDR3 DNA: TGTGCCAGCAGTTACCACGGGGCTAGCAGCGGGGAGCTGTTTTTT; J gene: TRBJ2-2; V gene: TRBV2; D gene: .; CDR3 length: 15; clone size: .
CDR3 protein: CASSRAGATYGYTF; CDR3 DNA: TGTGCCAGCAGTCGGGCGGGGGCTACCTATGGCTACACCTTC; J gene: TRBJ1-2; V gene: TRBV27; D gene: .; CDR3 length: 14; clone size: .
CDR3 protein: CASGSPGPEVTQYF; CDR3 DNA: TGTGCTAGTGGTTCCCCGGGGCCGGAGGTGACCCAGTACTTC; J gene: TRBJ2-5; V gene: TRBV12-3/TRBV12-4; D gene: .; CDR3 length: 14; clone size: once
CDR3 protein: CAIGGDSLNTEAFF; CDR3 DNA: TGTGCCATCGGGGGGGACAGCCTGAACACTGAAGCTTTCTTT; J gene: TRBJ1-1; V gene: TRBV10-3; D gene: TRBD1; CDR3 length: 14; clone size: few
CDR3 protein: CASSSLNGYTF; CDR3 DNA: TGTGCCAGCAGCTCCCTCAATGGCTACACCTTC; J gene: TRBJ1-2; V gene: TRBV7-9; D gene: .; CDR3 length: 11; clone size: many
CDR3 protein: CAISGGNEQPQHF; CDR3 DNA: TGTGCCATCAGTGGTGGGAATGAGCAGCCCCAGCATTTT; J gene: TRBJ1-5; V gene: TRBV10-3; D gene: .; CDR3 length: 13; clone size: .
CDR3 protein: CASSFGREEETQYF; CDR3 DNA: TGTGCCAGCAGCTTCGGCAGGGAGGAAGAGACCCAGTACTTC; J gene: TRBJ2-5; V gene: TRBV5-5; D gene: .; CDR3 length: 14; clone size: .
CDR3 protein: CASSPTGRGDQPQHF; CDR3 DNA: TGTGCCAGCAGTCCGACAGGGAGAGGGGATCAGCCCCAGCATTTT; J gene: TRBJ1-5; V gene: TRBV6-4; D gene: TRBD1; CDR3 length: 15; clone size: .
CDR3 protein: CASSFTGDEQYF; CDR3 DNA: TGCGCCAGCAGCTTCACAGGCGACGAGCAGTACTTC; J gene: TRBJ2-7; V gene: TRBV5-1; D gene: .; CDR3 length: 12; clone size: few
CDR3 protein: CASSTWDSPGELFF; CDR3 DNA: TGTGCCAGTAGTACGTGGGACAGCCCAGGGGAGCTGTTTTTT; J gene: TRBJ2-2; V gene: TRBV19; D gene: TRBD1; CDR3 length: 14; clone size: .
CDR3 protein: CASPTGMQTQYF; CDR3 DNA: TGCGCCAGTCCGACAGGGATGCAGACCCAGTACTTC; J gene: TRBJ2-5; V gene: TRBV5-1; D gene: TRBD1; CDR3 length: 12; clone size: .
CDR3 protein: CASSQAGQWPEQYF; CDR3 DNA: TGTGCCAGCAGCCAAGCGGGGCAGTGGCCCGAGCAGTACTTC; J gene: TRBJ2-7; V gene: TRBV3-1; D gene: .; CDR3 length: 14; clone size: .
CDR3 protein: CASSPDAQPQHF; CDR3 DNA: TGTGCCAGCTCACCAGATGCTCAGCCCCAGCATTTT; J gene: TRBJ1-5; V gene: TRBV18; D gene: .; CDR3 length: 12; clone size: few
CDR3 protein: CAISAQGLSNQPQHF; CDR3 DNA: TGTGCCATCAGTGCACAGGGTCTGTCAAATCAGCCCCAGCATTTT; J gene: TRBJ1-5; V gene: TRBV10-3; D gene: .; CDR3 length: 15; clone size: few
CDR3 protein: CASSGGFGEKLFF; CDR3 DNA: TGTGCCAGCAGTGGGGGCTTTGGGGAAAAACTGTTTTTT; J gene: TRBJ1-4; V gene: TRBV2; D gene: .; CDR3 length: 13; clone size: .
CDR3 protein: CASSLWDRRDSPLHF; CDR3 DNA: TGTGCCAGCAGTTTATGGGACAGGCGGGATTCACCCCTCCACTTT; J gene: TRBJ1-6; V gene: TRBV12-3/TRBV12-4; D gene: TRBD1; CDR3 length: 15; clone size: .
CDR3 protein: CASSLASGSTYEQYF; CDR3 DNA: TGTGCCAGCAGCCTCGCTAGCGGGAGTACGTACGAGCAGTACTTC; J gene: TRBJ2-7; V gene: TRBV7-8; D gene: TRBD2; CDR3 length: 15; clone size: .
CDR3 protein: CATSDLHGNQPQHF; CDR3 DNA: TGTGCCACCAGTGATTTGCACGGTAATCAGCCCCAGCATTTT; J gene: TRBJ1-5; V gene: TRBV24-1; D gene: .; CDR3 length: 14; clone size: many
CDR3 protein: CASSSGTGVEKLFF; CDR3 DNA: TGTGCCAGCAGTTCCGGGACAGGGGTTGAAAAACTGTTTTTT; J gene: TRBJ1-4; V gene: TRBV5-4; D gene: TRBD1; CDR3 length: 14; clone size: .
CDR3 protein: CAISGQGTQYF; CDR3 DNA: TGTGCCATCAGCGGACAGGGGACCCAGTACTTC; J gene: TRBJ2-5; V gene: TRBV10-3; D gene: TRBD1; CDR3 length: 11; clone size: .
CDR3 protein: CASSSEGAYNSPLHF; CDR3 DNA: TGCGCCAGCAGCTCAGAGGGGGCTTATAATTCACCCCTCCACTTT; J gene: TRBJ1-6; V gene: TRBV5-1; D gene: TRBD1; CDR3 length: 15; clone size: .
CDR3 protein: CASSHSSYGYTF; CDR3 DNA: TGTGCCAGCAGCCACAGCTCCTATGGCTACACCTTC; J gene: TRBJ1-2; V gene: TRBV12-3/TRBV12-4; D gene: .; CDR3 length: 12; clone size: .
CDR3 protein: CSASAAGDRVGGEQYF; CDR3 DNA: TGCAGTGCTAGCGCGGCCGGGGACAGGGTAGGAGGTGAGCAGTACTTC; J gene: TRBJ2-7; V gene: TRBV20-1; D gene: TRBD1; CDR3 length: 16; clone size: .
CDR3 protein: CASSAAGDSNQPQHF; CDR3 DNA: TGTGCCAGCTCAGCGGCAGGGGATAGCAATCAGCCCCAGCATTTT; J gene: TRBJ1-5; V gene: TRBV18; D gene: .; CDR3 length: 15; clone size: .
CDR3 protein: CAIKTDDNTEAFF; CDR3 DNA: TGTGCCATCAAGACGGACGATAACACTGAAGCTTTCTTT; J gene: TRBJ1-1; V gene: TRBV10-3; D gene: .; CDR3 length: 13; clone size: few
CDR3 protein: CASSMDRVSEQYF; CDR3 DNA: TGCGCCAGCAGCATGGACAGGGTCAGCGAGCAGTACTTC; J gene: TRBJ2-7; V gene: TRBV5-1; D gene: TRBD1; CDR3 length: 13; clone size: .